This T cell receptor beta chain was retrieved from a study of vaccination and CD4 T cells after COVID-19. Sequence data for DNA of cultured CD4+ T cells were generated by the Oncomine TCR Beta short-read assay. A single record per CDR3 protein comes from TCRdb applying MiXCR to the PCR reads. Among around 16,000 distinct CDR3 sequences listed, about 52% were seen once. Indicated treatment: 10-day PBMC culture with coronavirus spike peptide pools or control peptides (ViraFEST assay). Half the medium was exchanged for fresh IL-2 medium on days 3 and 7. Worth noting for this clonotype: No antigen is known for it.

Points from the study as a whole: With convalescent patients, a median roughly 87% of reactive clones emerged solely after vaccination.

The sample consisted of CD4+ T cells from blood, cultured in vitro, taken before SARS-CoV-2 vaccination. The TCR was taken from a human donor who had recovered from COVID-19.

CDR3 coding DNA: TGTGCCAGCAGACTCATCGATGAGCAGTTCTTC. Protein product: CASRLIDEQFF. This chain uses TRBV7-2 with TRBJ2-1; D uncertain. The CDR3 sequence is 11 residues long. Germline V CDR1 and CDR2: SGHTA, FQGNSA. V lost 6 bases to trimming and J lost 8 bases, with 8 bases between them.